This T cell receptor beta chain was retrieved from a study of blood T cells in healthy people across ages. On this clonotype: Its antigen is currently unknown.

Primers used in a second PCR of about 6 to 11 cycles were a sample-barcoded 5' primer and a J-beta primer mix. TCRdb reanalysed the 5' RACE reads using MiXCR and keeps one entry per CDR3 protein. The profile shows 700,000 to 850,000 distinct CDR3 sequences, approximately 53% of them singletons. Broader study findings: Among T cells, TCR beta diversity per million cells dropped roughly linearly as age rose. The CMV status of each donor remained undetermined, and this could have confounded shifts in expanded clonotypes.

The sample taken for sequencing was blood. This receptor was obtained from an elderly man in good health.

In nucleotides, the CDR3 is TGTGCCACCCAACTAGCGGGCACAGATACGCAGTATTTT. It encodes CATQLAGTDTQYF. The gene calls are TRBV6-6 and TRBJ2-3, with 8 bases matching TRBD2. The CDR3 contains 13 residues. Germline CDR1 MNHNY, CDR2 SVGAGI (reference sequence). The trim removed 10 bases at V and 1 base at J, leaving 4 bases unmatched.